This passage covers 27 T cell receptor beta chains from one sample sequenced in a study of radiotherapy plus CTLA-4 blockade in lung cancer. TCRdb keeps only in-frame clones here, not all; method: immunoSEQ multiplex PCR. The sample has some 25,000 clones, 70% to 75% seen once; the top ten hold 2.5% to 3.5%. This specimen consisted of peripheral blood, obtained from a patient treated with radiotherapy plus ipilimumab. Every receptor here comes from a human donor with non-small cell lung cancer whose response to radiotherapy plus ipilimumab could not be evaluated.

The J gene is TRBJ2-7, the V gene TRBV11-2; D possibly corresponds to TRBD2 (6 bases). This CDR3 is 14 amino acids long. Trimming took off 8 bases at V and 3 bases at J, with 17 bases between the two ends. Germline V gene sequence: CDR1 SGHAT, CDR2 FQNNGV. Here the CDR3 reads CASEAGSPIYEQYF. The CDR3 region has the DNA TGTGCCAGCGAGGCGGGATCACCCATCTACGAGCAGTACTTC.

A few counts support this clone. The chain links TRBV5-1 to TRBJ2-2; possibly TRBD1 for D (7 bases). The germline gives CDR1 SGHRS, CDR2 YFSETQ. V was cut by 8 bases and J by 0 bases, with 14 bases left in between. This CDR3 has 15 residues. CDR3 residues: CASTDRRANTGELFF. The DNA for the CDR3 is TGCGCCAGTACGGACAGGAGGGCGAACACCGGGGAGCTGTTTTTT.

This chain connects TRBV27 to TRBJ1-1, with TRBD1 as a possible D gene (5 bases). This CDR3 has 13 amino acids. Trimming shortened V by 1 base and J by 4 bases, and 7 bases separated the two germline ends. Germline CDR1 reads MNHEY; CDR2 reads SMNVEV (reference sequence). The CDR3 loop reads CASSLFRATEAFF. CDR3 DNA: TGTGCCAGCAGTTTATTCAGGGCCACTGAAGCTTTCTTT.

This chain connects TRBV7-6 to TRBJ2-5, with D perhaps matching TRBD2 (5 bases). The CDR3 runs to 14 residues. Germline CDR1 is SGHVS and CDR2 is FNYEAQ. With 5 bases removed from V and 5 bases from J, the gap between germline ends came to 15 bases. CDR3 amino acids: CASSPDSVRETQYF. DNA for the CDR3: TGTGCCAGCAGCCCGGACTCCGTGAGGGAGACCCAGTACTTC.

This clone is categorized as medium-sized. The chain employs TRBV6-6 and TRBJ1-1, with TRBD1 matching 9 bases. Germline CDR1 and CDR2: MNHNY and SVGAGI (reference sequence). The ends lost 6 bases at V and 4 bases at J; junction bases unmatched: 9. The CDR3 spans 15 residues. CDR3 nucleotide sequence: TGTGCCAGCAGCCGAGTAGACAGGGGGAGCACTGAAGCTTTCTTT. Protein product: CASSRVDRGSTEAFF.

This clone has just one count. The chain couples TRBV27 to TRBJ1-5, with 9 bases identical to TRBD1. V dropped 5 bases and J dropped 5; count of bases not matched to a gene: 10. CDR3 length: 16 residues. Per germline, CDR1 MNHEY and CDR2 SMNVEV (reference sequence). This chain's CDR3 is CASSPDRGGPYQPQHF. The DNA of the CDR3 is TGTGCCAGCAGTCCGGACAGGGGAGGACCTTATCAGCCCCAGCATTTT.

A note on this clone: The junction departs from the called germline gene at one end, perhaps through a read error. The chain recombines TRBV5-6 with TRBJ2-5; tentatively, D is TRBD1 (6 bases). The CDR3 is 15 amino acids. The germline V gene has CDR1 SGHDT and CDR2 YYEEEE. The CDR3 DNA follows: TGTGCCAACAGCGAGCCCCCCACAGGGAAAGAGACCCAGTACTTC. Protein product: CANSEPPTGKETQYF.

The chain couples TRBV15 to TRBJ2-5; 7 bases fit TRBD2. TRBJ2-7 matches the DNA end more closely, so the J call is doubtful. There are 14 residues in the CDR3. Germline V gene sequence: CDR1 LNHNV, CDR2 YYDKDF (reference sequence). The CDR3 reads CATSRDRGGYEQYF. The CDR3 nucleotides are TGTGCCACCAGCAGAGATAGGGGAGGGTACGAGCAGTACTTC.

The chain joins TRBV4-2 to TRBJ2-7; TRBD2 matches 8 bases. The CDR3 runs 17 residues. V trimming: 1 base; J trimming: 0 bases; junction bases outside the gene matches: 8. The V gene's germline CDR1 is LGHNA and CDR2 YNFKEQ. The CDR3 protein is CASSQGGRSGNSYEQYF. CDR3 in DNA: TGTGCCAGCAGCCAAGGGGGCCGTAGCGGGAACTCCTACGAGCAGTACTTC.

This clone was detected a few times. V and J are TRBV5-1 and TRBJ2-5; D perhaps matches TRBD2 (5 bases). CDR1 and CDR2 from the germline V gene are SGHRS and YFSETQ. CDR3 length: 16 amino acids. V was trimmed by 0 bases and J by 3 bases, leaving 15 bases between them. The CDR3 DNA is TGCGCCAGCAGCTTGGGCCGGGGAGCGCCAGAAGAGACCCAGTACTTC. This encodes CASSLGRGAPEETQYF.

The chain links TRBV7-7 to TRBJ2-1, with 10 bases matching TRBD2. Per germline, CDR1 SSHAT and CDR2 FNYEAQ (reference sequence). The CDR3 sequence is 15 residues long. V was pared by 5 bases and J by 4 bases, with 5 bases of the junction left unmatched. CDR3 nucleotides: TGTGCCAGCAGCCCTGGGACTAGCGCTTACAATGAGCAGTTCTTC. Its protein product is CASSPGTSAYNEQFF. The full variable domain, with the rest looked up from reference TRBV7-7 and TRBJ2-1, is GAGVSQSPRYKVTKRGQDVTLRCDPISSHATLYWYQQALGQGPEFLTYFNYEAQPDKSGLPSDRFSAERPEGSISTLTIQRTEQRDSAMYRCASSPGTSAYNEQFFGPGTRLTVL.

This clone was observed a handful of times. V gene TRBV5-6 combines with J gene TRBJ2-3; 8 positions agree with TRBD2. The length of the CDR3 is 15 residues. The ends lost 4 bases at V and 0 bases at J; junction bases unmatched: 4. In germline, CDR1 is SGHDT, CDR2 YYEEEE. CDR3 nucleotides: TGTGCCAGCAGCCCGGGACTAGGTAGCACAGATACGCAGTATTTT. It is translated as CASSPGLGSTDTQYF.

The chain links TRBV4-3 to TRBJ2-7, with TRBD2 matching over 9 bases. CDR1 LGHNA and CDR2 YSLEER come from the germline V gene. With 3 bases clipped from V and 5 bases from J, the junction kept 17 bases outside the gene matches. The CDR3 contains 18 residues. In DNA form, the CDR3 reads TGCGCCAGCAGCCAGGTGTTCGGGCGAGCGGGAGGTCGAAACGAGCAGTACTTC. Its translation is CASSQVFGRAGGRNEQYF.

This clone was detected a few times. V and J are TRBV6-5 and TRBJ1-2; D perhaps matches TRBD1 (6 bases). CDR1 MNHEY and CDR2 SVGAGI come from the germline V gene. The V and J ends lost 5 bases and 4 bases respectively, with 17 bases between them. The CDR3 sequence is 15 residues long. In nucleotides, the CDR3 is TGTGCCAGCAGTCCTCAGACGACAGGTTCCTATGGCTACACCTTC. Protein sequence: CASSPQTTGSYGYTF.

This clone has a handful of counts. The chain carries TRBV6-6 and TRBJ1-4, with 8 bases fitting TRBD1. This CDR3 is 16 amino acids long. V gave up 0 bases and J gave up 5 bases; unmatched junction bases: 5. Per the germline V gene, CDR1 is MNHNY and CDR2 is SVGAGI (reference sequence). The CDR3 spells CASSYSEGQANEKLFF. The CDR3 DNA sequence: TGTGCCAGCAGTTACTCGGAGGGACAGGCAAATGAAAAACTGTTTTTT.

This clone was found a few times. The chain recombines TRBV11-2 with TRBJ1-2; a weak D match, TRBD1 (5 bases). Germline CDR1 and CDR2: SGHAT and FQNNGV. The CDR3 consists of 13 residues. Trimming took 5 bases from V and 8 from J, leaving 15 bases between them. CDR3 amino acids: CASSPRAGSGYTF. The CDR3 DNA sequence: TGTGCCAGCAGCCCACGGGCAGGGTCCGGCTACACCTTC. Complete variable domain (other parts from reference TRBV11-2 and TRBJ1-2): EAGVAQSPRYKIIEKRQSVAFWCNPISGHATLYWYQQILGQGPKLLIQFQNNGVVDDSQLPKDRFSAERLKGVDSTLKIQPAKLEDSAVYLCASSPRAGSGYTFGSGTRLTVV.

This chain uses TRBV27 with TRBJ1-2; 10 positions agree with TRBD1. The CDR3 extends over 16 amino acids. CDR1 is MNHEY, CDR2 SMNVEV, per germline (reference sequence). V shed 7 bases and J 4 bases; nucleotides not matched to a gene: 12. For the CDR3, the DNA is TGTGCCAGCAAGCGACCCGGGACAGGGGCCCCCTATGGCTACACCTTC. It yields the protein CASKRPGTGAPYGYTF.

The chain recombines TRBV6-5 with TRBJ1-1; 10 bases line up with TRBD1. This CDR3 region has 13 residues. CDR1 is MNHEY, CDR2 SVGAGI, per germline. V gave up 10 bases and J gave up 4 bases; unmatched junction bases: 6. This chain's CDR3 is CAIRQGAGTEAFF. DNA for the CDR3: TGTGCCATCAGACAGGGGGCCGGCACTGAAGCTTTCTTT.

Worth noting for this clone: Relative to the germline gene, one junction end is altered; a read error may explain this. This sequence joins TRBV15 and TRBJ1-6; D perhaps matches TRBD1 (5 bases). The V gene's germline CDR1 is LNHNV and CDR2 YYDKDF (reference sequence). This CDR3 contains 15 residues. The CDR3, as DNA: TGTGCCACCAGCAGGGGACGGGGGGATAATTCACCCCCCCACTTT. This translates into CATSRGRGDNSPPHF.

This chain links TRBV27 with TRBJ1-1; D is undetermined. V dropped 3 bases and J dropped 1 base, with 6 bases sitting between them. Germline V lookup: CDR1 MNHEY, CDR2 SMNVEV (reference sequence). This CDR3 is built from 13 residues. This CDR3 reads CASSFTGNTEAFF. The CDR3 bases are TGTGCCAGCAGTTTTACGGGGAACACTGAAGCTTTCTTT.

This clone was counted a few times. V usage is TRBV28 and J usage is TRBJ1-1, with D perhaps TRBD1 (5 bases). The CDR3 is made up of 15 amino acids. Germline CDR1 is MDHEN and CDR2 is SYDVKM. The V end lost 2 bases, the J end lost 2 bases, and 12 bases lay between the germline ends. The CDR3: CASSLGGNVNTEAFF. The CDR3 DNA follows: TGTGCCAGCAGTTTAGGGGGGAACGTTAACACTGAAGCTTTCTTT.

The chain links TRBV4-2 to TRBJ2-1, with 11 bases that match TRBD2. Germline V gene data show CDR1 as LGHNA and CDR2 as YNFKEQ. The V gene end was trimmed by 1 base and the J gene end by 5 bases; junction bases not matched to a gene: 4. The CDR3 covers 16 residues. In nucleotides, the CDR3 is TGTGCCAGCAGCCAAGTCGGGACTAGCGGTAACAATGAGCAGTTCTTC. As protein: CASSQVGTSGNNEQFF.

The chain uses TRBV7-2 and TRBJ1-2, with D unresolved. This CDR3 has 12 amino acids. V lost 5 bases and J lost 5, with 9 bases in between. Germline loops: CDR1 SGHTA, CDR2 FQGNSA. Written as DNA, the CDR3 is TGTGCCAGCAGCGCGTACGGGTATGGCTACACCTTC. It is translated as CASSAYGYGYTF. Full variable domain (rest looked up from reference TRBV7-2 and TRBJ1-2): GAGVSQSPSNKVTEKGKDVELRCDPISGHTALYWYRQSLGQGLEFLIYFQGNSAPDKSGLPSDRFSAERTGGSVSTLTIQRTQQEDSAVYLCASSAYGYGYTFGSGTRLTVV.

The chain recombines TRBV6-5 with TRBJ1-1; D perhaps matches TRBD1 (5 bases). Trimming left V 0 bases short and J 6 bases short, with 11 bases between. The CDR3 is 14 residues long. Germline loops: CDR1 MNHEY, CDR2 SVGAGI. This chain's CDR3 is CASSYSSGTPEAFF. CDR3 bases: TGTGCCAGCAGTTACTCGAGCGGGACCCCTGAAGCTTTCTTT.

In its sample, this clone was seen a few times. The chain has TRBV11-3 and TRBJ2-1; D is uncertain. Germline assignment: CDR1 SGHNT and CDR2 YENEEA. This CDR3 is 12 amino acids long. The ends were cut back, 5 bases at V and 9 bases at J, with 11 bases in the middle. The CDR3 DNA follows: TGTGCCAGCAGCCGGAGTCGTGGTGAGCAGTTCTTC. The encoded protein is CASSRSRGEQFF.

This clone was found a few times. J is TRBJ1-2 and V is TRBV7-2; D remains unclear. Germline V lookup: CDR1 SGHTA, CDR2 FQGNSA. The length of the CDR3 is 13 residues. V lost 5 bases to trimming and J lost 2 bases, with 9 bases between them. The CDR3 nucleotides read TGTGCCAGCAGCCCGACAACGAACTATGGCTACACCTTC. Translating gives CASSPTTNYGYTF.

The V gene is TRBV7-9, the J gene TRBJ2-1, with D possibly TRBD2 on 6 matching bases. The ends were cut back, 5 bases at V and 3 bases at J, with 11 bases in the middle. This CDR3 is built from 14 residues. Germline assignment: CDR1 SEHNR and CDR2 FQNEAQ (reference sequence). The CDR3 reads CASSPTSSYNEQFF. As DNA, the CDR3 is TGTGCCAGCAGCCCTACTAGCAGCTACAATGAGCAGTTCTTC.